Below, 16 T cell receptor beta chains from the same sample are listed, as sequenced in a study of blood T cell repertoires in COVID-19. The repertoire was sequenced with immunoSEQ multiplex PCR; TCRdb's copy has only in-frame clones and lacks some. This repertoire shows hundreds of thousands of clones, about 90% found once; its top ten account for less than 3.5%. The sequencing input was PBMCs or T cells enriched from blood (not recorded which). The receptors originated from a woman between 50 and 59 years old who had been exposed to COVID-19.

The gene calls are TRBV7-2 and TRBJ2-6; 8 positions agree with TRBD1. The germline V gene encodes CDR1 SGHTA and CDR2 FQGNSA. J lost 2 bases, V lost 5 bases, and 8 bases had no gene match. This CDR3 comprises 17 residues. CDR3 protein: CASSPMRTGTGANVLTF. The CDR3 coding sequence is TGTGCCAGCAGCCCAATGCGGACAGGGACTGGGGCCAACGTCCTGACTTTC. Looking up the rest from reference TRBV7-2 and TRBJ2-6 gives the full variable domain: GAGVSQSPSNKVTEKGKDVELRCDPISGHTALYWYRQSLGQGLEFLIYFQGNSAPDKSGLPSDRFSAERTGGSVSTLTIQRTQQEDSAVYLCASSPMRTGTGANVLTFGAGSRLTVL.

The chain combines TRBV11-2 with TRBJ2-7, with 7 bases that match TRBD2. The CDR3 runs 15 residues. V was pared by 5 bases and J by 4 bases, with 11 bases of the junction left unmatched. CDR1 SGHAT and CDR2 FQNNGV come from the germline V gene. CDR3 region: CASSPGLDQTYEQYF. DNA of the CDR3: TGTGCCAGCAGCCCCGGACTAGATCAGACTTACGAGCAGTACTTC.

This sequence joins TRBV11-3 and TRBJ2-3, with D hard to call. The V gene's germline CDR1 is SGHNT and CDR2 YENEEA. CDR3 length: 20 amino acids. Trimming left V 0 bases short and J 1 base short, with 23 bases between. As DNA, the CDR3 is TGTGCCAGCAGCTTAGAACGCCCATCGTTTTCCCCCCGGGGCACAGATACGCAGTATTTT. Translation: CASSLERPSFSPRGTDTQYF.

The CDR3 nucleotides are TGTGCCAGCAGTTTATCGGCAGGGAACCCGGGGGGCTATGGCTACACCTTC. As protein: CASSLSAGNPGGYGYTF. The chain has TRBV28 and TRBJ1-2, with D tentatively TRBD1 (5 bases). The V end lost 1 base, the J end lost 4 bases, and 19 bases lay between the germline ends. Germline CDR1 reads MDHEN; CDR2 reads SYDVKM. The CDR3 has 17 amino acids.

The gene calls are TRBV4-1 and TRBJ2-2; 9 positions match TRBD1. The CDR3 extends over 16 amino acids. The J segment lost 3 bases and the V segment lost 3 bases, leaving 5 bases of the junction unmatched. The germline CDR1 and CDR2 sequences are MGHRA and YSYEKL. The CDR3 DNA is TGCGCCAGCAGCCACCCGGGACAGGGTGACACCGGGGAGCTGTTTTTT. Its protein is CASSHPGQGDTGELFF.

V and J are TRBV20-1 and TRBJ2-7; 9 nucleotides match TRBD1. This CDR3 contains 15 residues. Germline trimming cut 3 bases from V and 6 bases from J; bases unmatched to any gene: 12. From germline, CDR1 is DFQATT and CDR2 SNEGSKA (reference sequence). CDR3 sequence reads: CSASKMGQGQGEQYF. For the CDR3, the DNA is TGCAGTGCTAGTAAAATGGGACAGGGACAAGGCGAGCAGTACTTC.

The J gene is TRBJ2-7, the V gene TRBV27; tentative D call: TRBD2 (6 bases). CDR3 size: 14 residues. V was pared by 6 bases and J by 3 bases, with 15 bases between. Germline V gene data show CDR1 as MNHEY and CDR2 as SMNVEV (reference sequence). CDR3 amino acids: CASRGTSPIYEQYF. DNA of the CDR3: TGTGCCAGCAGGGGGACTTCTCCTATCTACGAGCAGTACTTC.

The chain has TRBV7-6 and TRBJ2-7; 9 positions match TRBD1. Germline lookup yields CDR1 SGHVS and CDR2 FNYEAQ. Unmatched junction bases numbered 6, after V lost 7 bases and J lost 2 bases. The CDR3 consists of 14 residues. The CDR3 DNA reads TGTGCCAGCACCAGGGGGACAGGGCCCTACGAGCAGTACTTC. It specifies CASTRGTGPYEQYF.

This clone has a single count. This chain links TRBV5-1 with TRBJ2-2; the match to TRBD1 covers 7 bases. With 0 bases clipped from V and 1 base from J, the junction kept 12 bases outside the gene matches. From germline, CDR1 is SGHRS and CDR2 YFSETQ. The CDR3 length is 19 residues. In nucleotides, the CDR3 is TGCGCCAGCAGCTTGGATTCGACAGGGCATGATATGAACACCGGGGAGCTGTTTTTT. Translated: CASSLDSTGHDMNTGELFF.

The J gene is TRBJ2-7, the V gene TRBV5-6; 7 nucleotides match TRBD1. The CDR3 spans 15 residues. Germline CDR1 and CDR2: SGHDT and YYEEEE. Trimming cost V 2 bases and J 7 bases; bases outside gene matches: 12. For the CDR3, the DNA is TGTGCCAGCAGCTTATTGGGGGACAGTTGGAGGGAGCAGTACTTC. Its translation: CASSLLGDSWREQYF.

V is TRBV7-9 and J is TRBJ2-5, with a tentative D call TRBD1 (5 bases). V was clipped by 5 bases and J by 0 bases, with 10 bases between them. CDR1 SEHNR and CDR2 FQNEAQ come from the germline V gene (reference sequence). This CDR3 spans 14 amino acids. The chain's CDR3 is CASSTDSYQETQYF. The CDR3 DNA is TGTGCCAGCAGCACCGACAGTTACCAAGAGACCCAGTACTTC. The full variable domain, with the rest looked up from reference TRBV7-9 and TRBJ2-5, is DTGVSQNPRHKITKRGQNVTFRCDPISEHNRLYWYRQTLGQGPEFLTYFQNEAQLEKSRLLSDRFSAERPKGSFSTLEIQRTEQGDSAMYLCASSTDSYQETQYFGPGTRLLVL.

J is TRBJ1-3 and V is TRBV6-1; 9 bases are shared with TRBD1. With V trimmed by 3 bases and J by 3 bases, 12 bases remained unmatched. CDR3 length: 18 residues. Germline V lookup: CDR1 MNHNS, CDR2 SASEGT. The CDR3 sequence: CASSDRGTGGAGGNTIYF. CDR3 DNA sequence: TGTGCCAGCAGTGACCGGGGAACAGGGGGCGCGGGTGGAAACACCATATATTTT.

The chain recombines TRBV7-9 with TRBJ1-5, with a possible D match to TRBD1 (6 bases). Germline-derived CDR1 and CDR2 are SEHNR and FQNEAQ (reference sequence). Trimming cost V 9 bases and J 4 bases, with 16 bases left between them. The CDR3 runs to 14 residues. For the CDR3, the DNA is TGTGCCAGTTCTGGGATGGGGGCGAATCAGCCCCAGCATTTT. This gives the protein CASSGMGANQPQHF. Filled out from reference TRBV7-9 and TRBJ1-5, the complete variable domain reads DTGVSQNPRHKITKRGQNVTFRCDPISEHNRLYWYRQTLGQGPEFLTYFQNEAQLEKSRLLSDRFSAERPKGSFSTLEIQRTEQGDSAMYLCASSGMGANQPQHFGDGTRLSIL.

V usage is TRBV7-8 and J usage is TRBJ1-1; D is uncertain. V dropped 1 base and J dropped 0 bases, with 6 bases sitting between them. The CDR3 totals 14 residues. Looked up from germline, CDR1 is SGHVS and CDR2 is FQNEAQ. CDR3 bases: TGTGCCAGCAGCTTAGGCCAGTTGAACACTGAAGCTTTCTTT. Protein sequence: CASSLGQLNTEAFF.

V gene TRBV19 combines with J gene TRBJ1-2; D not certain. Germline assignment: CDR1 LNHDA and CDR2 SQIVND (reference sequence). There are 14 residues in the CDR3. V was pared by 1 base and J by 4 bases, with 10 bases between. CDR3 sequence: CASSIGPGSYGYTF. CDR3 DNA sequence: TGTGCCAGTAGTATAGGCCCGGGATCCTATGGCTACACCTTC.

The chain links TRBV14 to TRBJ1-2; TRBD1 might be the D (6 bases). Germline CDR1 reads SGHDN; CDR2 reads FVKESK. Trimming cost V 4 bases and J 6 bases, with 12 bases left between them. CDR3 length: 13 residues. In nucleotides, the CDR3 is TGTGCCAGCAGCCCTGTAGGGGGTCATGGCTACACCTTC. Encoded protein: CASSPVGGHGYTF. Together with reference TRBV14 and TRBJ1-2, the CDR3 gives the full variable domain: EAGVTQFPSHSVIEKGQTVTLRCDPISGHDNLYWYRRVMGKEIKFLLHFVKESKQDESGMPNNRFLAERTGGTYSTLKVQPAELEDSGVYFCASSPVGGHGYTFGSGTRLTVV.